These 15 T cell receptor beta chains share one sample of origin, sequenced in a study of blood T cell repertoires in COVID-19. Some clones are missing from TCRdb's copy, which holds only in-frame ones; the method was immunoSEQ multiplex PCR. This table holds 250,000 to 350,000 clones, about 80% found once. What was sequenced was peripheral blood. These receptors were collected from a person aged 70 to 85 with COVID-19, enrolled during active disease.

The CDR3 nucleotides are TGTGCCAGCAGTACACGCCGACAGGGCTTCAATGAGCAGTTCTTC. Translation: CASSTRRQGFNEQFF. V usage is TRBV28 and J usage is TRBJ2-1; 7 bases are a match to TRBD1. V shed 5 bases and J 6 bases; nucleotides not matched to a gene: 10. The CDR3 contains 15 residues. Germline V gene lookup returns CDR1 MDHEN and CDR2 SYDVKM.

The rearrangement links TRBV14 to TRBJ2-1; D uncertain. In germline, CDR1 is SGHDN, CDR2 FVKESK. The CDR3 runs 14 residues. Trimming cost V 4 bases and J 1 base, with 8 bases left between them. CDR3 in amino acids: CASSLGSSYNEQFF. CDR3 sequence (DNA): TGTGCCAGCAGCCTTGGCTCTTCCTACAATGAGCAGTTCTTC.

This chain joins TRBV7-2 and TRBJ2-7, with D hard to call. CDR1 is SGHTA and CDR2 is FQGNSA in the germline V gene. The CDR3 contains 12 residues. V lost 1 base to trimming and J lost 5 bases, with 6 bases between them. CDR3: CASSLDFDEQYF. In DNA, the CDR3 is TGTGCCAGCAGCTTAGATTTCGACGAGCAGTACTTC. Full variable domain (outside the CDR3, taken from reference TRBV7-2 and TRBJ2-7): GAGVSQSPSNKVTEKGKDVELRCDPISGHTALYWYRQSLGQGLEFLIYFQGNSAPDKSGLPSDRFSAERTGGSVSTLTIQRTQQEDSAVYLCASSLDFDEQYFGPGTRLTVT.

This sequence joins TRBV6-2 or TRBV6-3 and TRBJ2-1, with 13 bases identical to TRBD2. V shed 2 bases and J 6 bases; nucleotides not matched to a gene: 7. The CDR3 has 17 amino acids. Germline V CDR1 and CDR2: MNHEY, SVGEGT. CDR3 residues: CASSYGAGLAGANEQFF. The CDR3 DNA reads TGTGCCAGCAGTTACGGAGCCGGACTAGCGGGGGCCAATGAGCAGTTCTTC.

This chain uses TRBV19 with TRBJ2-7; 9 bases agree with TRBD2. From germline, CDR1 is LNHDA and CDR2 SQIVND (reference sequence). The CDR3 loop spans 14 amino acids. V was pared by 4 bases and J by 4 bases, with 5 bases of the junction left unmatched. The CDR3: CASSTVAGAYEQYF. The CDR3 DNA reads TGTGCCAGTAGTACGGTAGCGGGGGCATACGAGCAGTACTTC.

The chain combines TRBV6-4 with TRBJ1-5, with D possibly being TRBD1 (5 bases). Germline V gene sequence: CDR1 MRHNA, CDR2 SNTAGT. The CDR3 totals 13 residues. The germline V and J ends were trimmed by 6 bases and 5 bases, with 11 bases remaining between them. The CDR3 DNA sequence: TGTGCCAGCAGCTCAGGGAAAGATCAGCCCCAGCATTTT. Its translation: CASSSGKDQPQHF.

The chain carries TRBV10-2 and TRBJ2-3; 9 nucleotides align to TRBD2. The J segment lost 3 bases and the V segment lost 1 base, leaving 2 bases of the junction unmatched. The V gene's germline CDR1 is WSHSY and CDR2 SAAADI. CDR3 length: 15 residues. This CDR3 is CASSELLAGTDTQYF. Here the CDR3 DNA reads TGCGCCAGCAGTGAGTTGCTAGCGGGGACAGATACGCAGTATTTT.

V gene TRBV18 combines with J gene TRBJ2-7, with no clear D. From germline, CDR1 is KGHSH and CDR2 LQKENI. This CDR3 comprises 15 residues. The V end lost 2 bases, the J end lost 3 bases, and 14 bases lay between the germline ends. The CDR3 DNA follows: TGTGCCAGCTCACCATATGAACATAAAGACTACGAGCAGTACTTC. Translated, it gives CASSPYEHKDYEQYF.

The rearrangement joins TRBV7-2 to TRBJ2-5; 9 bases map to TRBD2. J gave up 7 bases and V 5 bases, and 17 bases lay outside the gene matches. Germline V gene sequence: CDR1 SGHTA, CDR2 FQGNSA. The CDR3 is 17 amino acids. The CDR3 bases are TGTGCCAGCAGCCCGCGTTCGAGCGGGGGGTCCCCTTTGACCCAGTACTTC. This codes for CASSPRSSGGSPLTQYF. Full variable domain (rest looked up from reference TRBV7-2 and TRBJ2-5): GAGVSQSPSNKVTEKGKDVELRCDPISGHTALYWYRQSLGQGLEFLIYFQGNSAPDKSGLPSDRFSAERTGGSVSTLTIQRTQQEDSAVYLCASSPRSSGGSPLTQYFGPGTRLLVL.

Written as DNA, the CDR3 is TGTGCCAGCACTCTCAGGGCAGGGCTCCCTGCCGGCGAAAAACTGTTTTTT. Translating it yields CASTLRAGLPAGEKLFF. V is TRBV2 and J is TRBJ1-4; TRBD1 might be the D (5 bases). The V gene's germline CDR1 is SNHLY and CDR2 FYNNEI. The CDR3 extends over 17 amino acids. Trimming pared 7 bases from V and 8 bases from J, leaving 26 bases between.

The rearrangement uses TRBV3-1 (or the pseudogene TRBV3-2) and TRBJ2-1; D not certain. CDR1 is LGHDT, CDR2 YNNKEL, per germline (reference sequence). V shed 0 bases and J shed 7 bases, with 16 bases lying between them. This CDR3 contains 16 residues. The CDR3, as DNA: TGTGCCAGCAGCCAAGATGATCGGCAGTGGAGAAATGAGCAGTTCTTC. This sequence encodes CASSQDDRQWRNEQFF.

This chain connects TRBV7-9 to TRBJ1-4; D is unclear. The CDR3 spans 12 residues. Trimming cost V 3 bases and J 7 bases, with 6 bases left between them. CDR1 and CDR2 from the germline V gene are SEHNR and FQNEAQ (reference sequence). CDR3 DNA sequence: TGTGCCAGCAGCTTCGGAGGTGAAAAACTGTTTTTT. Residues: CASSFGGEKLFF.

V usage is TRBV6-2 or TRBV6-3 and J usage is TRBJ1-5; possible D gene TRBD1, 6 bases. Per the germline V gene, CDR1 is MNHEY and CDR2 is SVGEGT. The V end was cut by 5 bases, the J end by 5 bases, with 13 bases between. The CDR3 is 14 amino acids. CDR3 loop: CASSIGHRDQPQHF. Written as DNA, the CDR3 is TGTGCCAGCAGTATTGGCCACAGGGATCAGCCCCAGCATTTT.

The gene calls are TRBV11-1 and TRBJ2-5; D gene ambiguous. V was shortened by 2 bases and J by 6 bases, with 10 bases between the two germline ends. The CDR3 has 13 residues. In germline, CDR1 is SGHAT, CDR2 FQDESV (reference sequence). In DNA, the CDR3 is TGTGCCAGCAGCTTAAACCCGGAGAAGACCCAGTACTTC. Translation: CASSLNPEKTQYF.

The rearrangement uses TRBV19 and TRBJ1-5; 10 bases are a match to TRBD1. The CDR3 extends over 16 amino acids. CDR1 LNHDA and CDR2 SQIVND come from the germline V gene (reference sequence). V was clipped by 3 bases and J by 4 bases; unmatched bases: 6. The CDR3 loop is CASSIRQGASNQPQHF. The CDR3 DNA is TGTGCCAGTAGTATCCGACAGGGGGCATCGAATCAGCCCCAGCATTTT.